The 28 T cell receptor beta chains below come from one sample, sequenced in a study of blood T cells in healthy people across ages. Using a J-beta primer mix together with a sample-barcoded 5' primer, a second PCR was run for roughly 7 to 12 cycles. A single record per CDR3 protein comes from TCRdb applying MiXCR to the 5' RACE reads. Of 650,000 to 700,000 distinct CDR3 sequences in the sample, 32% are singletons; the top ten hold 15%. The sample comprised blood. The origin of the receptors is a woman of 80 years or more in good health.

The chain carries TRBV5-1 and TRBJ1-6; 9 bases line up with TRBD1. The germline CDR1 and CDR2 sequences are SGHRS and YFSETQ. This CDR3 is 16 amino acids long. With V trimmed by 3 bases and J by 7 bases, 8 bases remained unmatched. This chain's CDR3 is CASSSRGGQGNSPLHF. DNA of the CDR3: TGCGCCAGCAGCTCACGGGGGGGACAGGGCAATTCACCCCTCCACTTT. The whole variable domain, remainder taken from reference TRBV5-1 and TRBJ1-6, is KAGVTQTPRYLIKTRGQQVTLSCSPISGHRSVSWYQQTPGQGLQFLFEYFSETQRNKGNFPGRFSGRQFSNSRSEMNVSTLELGDSALYLCASSSRGGQGNSPLHFGNGTRLTVT.

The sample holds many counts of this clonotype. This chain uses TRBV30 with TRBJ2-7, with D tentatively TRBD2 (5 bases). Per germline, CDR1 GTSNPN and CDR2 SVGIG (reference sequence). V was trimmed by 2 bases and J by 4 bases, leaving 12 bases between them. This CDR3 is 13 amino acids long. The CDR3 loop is CAWSLVASYEQYF. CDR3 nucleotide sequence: TGTGCCTGGAGTTTAGTAGCGTCGTACGAGCAGTACTTC.

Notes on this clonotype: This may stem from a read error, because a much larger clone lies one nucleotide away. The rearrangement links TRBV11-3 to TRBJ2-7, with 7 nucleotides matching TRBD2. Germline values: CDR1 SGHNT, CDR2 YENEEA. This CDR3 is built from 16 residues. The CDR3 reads CASSLDGRGGSYGQYF. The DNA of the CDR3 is TGTGCCAGCAGCTTAGATGGCCGGGGAGGGTCCTACGGGCAGTACTTC.

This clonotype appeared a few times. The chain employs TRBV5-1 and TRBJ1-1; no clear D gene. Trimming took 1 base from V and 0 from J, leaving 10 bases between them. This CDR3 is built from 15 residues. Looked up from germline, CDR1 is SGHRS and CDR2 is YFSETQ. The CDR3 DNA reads TGCGCCAGCAGCTTGTTGGGAGAAATGAACACTGAAGCTTTCTTT. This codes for CASSLLGEMNTEAFF.

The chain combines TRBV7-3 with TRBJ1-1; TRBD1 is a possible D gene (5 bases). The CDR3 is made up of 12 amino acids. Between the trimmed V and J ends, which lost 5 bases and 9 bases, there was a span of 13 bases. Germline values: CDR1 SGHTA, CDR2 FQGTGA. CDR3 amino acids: CASSAWGGKAFF. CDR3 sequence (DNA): TGTGCCAGCAGCGCCTGGGGGGGGAAAGCTTTCTTT. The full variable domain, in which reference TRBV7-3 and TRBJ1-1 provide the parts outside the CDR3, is GAGVSQTPSNKVTEKGKYVELRCDPISGHTALYWYRQSLGQGPEFLIYFQGTGAADDSGLPNDRFFAVRPEGSVSTLKIQRTERGDSAVYLCASSAWGGKAFFGQGTRLTVV.

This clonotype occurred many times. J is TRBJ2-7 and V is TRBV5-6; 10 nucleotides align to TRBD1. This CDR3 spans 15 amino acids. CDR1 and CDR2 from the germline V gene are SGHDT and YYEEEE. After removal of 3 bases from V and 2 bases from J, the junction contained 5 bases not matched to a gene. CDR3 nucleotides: TGTGCCAGCAGCTCGACAGGGGGCTTGACCTACGAGCAGTACTTC. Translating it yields CASSSTGGLTYEQYF.

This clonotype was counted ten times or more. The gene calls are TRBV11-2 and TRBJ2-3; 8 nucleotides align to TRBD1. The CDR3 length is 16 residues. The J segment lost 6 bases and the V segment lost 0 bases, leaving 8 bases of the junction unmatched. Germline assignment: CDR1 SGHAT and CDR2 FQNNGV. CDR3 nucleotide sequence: TGTGCCAGCAGCTTAGATGGGACAGGTCGAAGGGATACGCAGTATTTT. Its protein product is CASSLDGTGRRDTQYF.

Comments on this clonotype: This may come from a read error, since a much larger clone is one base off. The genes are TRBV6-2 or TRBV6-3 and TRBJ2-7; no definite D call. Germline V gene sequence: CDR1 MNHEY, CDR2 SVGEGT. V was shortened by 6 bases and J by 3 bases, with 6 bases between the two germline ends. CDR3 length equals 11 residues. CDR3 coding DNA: TGTGCCAGCAGGTCCGGCTACGAGCAGTACTTC. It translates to CASRSGYEQYF.

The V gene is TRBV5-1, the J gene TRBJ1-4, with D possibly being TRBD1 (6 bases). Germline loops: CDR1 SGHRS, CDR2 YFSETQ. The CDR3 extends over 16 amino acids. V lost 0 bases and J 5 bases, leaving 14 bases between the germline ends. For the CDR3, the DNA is TGCGCCAGCAGCTTGGATTCGGGGGGCGAAAATGAAAAACTGTTTTTT. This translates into CASSLDSGGENEKLFF. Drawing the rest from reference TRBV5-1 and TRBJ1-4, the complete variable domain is KAGVTQTPRYLIKTRGQQVTLSCSPISGHRSVSWYQQTPGQGLQFLFEYFSETQRNKGNFPGRFSGRQFSNSRSEMNVSTLELGDSALYLCASSLDSGGENEKLFFGSGTQLSVL.

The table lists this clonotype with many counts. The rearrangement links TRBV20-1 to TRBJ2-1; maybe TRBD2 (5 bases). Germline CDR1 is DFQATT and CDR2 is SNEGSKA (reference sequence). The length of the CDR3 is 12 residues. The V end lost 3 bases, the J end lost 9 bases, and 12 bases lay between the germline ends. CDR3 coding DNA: TGCAGTGCTAGTAGGAGGATTAGTGAGCAGTTCTTC. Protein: CSASRRISEQFF.

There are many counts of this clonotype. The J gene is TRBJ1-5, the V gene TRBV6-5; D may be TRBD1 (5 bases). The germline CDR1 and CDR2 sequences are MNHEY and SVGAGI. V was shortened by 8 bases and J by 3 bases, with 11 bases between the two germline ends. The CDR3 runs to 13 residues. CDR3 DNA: TGTGCCAGCGGATGGGACCTCAATCAGCCCCAGCATTTT. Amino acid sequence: CASGWDLNQPQHF.

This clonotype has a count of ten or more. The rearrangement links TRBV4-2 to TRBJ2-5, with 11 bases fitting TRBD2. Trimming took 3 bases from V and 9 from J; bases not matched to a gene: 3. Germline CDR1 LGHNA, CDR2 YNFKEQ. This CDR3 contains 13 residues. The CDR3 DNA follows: TGTGCCAGCAGCCATAGCGGGGGGGCCCCCCAGTACTTC. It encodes CASSHSGGAPQYF.

The CDR3 DNA is TGTGCCAGCAGCTTAGGGTGGGGAGACTATGGCTACACCTTC. It translates to CASSLGWGDYGYTF. The V and J genes are TRBV7-9 and TRBJ1-2; D remains ambiguous. This CDR3 is 14 amino acids long. V gave up 1 base and J gave up 3 bases, with 9 bases separating them. CDR1 SEHNR and CDR2 FQNEAQ come from the germline V gene (reference sequence).

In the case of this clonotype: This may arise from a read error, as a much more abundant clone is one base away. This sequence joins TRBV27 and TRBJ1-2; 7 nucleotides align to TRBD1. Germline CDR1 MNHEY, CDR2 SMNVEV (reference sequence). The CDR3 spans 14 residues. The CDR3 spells CASSPETGRDGCTF. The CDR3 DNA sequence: TGTGCCAGCAGTCCAGAGACAGGGAGAGACGGCTGCACCTTC.

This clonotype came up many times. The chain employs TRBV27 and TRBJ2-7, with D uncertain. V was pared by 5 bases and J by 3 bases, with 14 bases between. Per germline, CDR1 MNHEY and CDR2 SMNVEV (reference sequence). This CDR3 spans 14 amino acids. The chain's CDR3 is CASSPWSTRYEQYF. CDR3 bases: TGTGCCAGCAGTCCCTGGTCCACGCGCTACGAGCAGTACTTC.

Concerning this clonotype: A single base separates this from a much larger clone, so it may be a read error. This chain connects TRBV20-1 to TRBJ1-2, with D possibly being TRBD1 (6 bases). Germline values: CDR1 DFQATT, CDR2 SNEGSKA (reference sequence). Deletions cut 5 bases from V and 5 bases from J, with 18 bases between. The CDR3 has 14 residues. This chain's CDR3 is CSAPQQGRIYGYTF. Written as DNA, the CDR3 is TGCAGTGCTCCTCAACAGGGAAGGATTTATGGCTACACCTTC.

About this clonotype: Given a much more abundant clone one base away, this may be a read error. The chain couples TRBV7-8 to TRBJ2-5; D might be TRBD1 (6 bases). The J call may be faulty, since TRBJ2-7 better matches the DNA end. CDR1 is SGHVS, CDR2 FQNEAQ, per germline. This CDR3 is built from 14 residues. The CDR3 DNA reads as TGTGCCAGCAGCTCCTCGACAGGAAAAGGCGAGCAGTACTTC. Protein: CASSSSTGKGEQYF.

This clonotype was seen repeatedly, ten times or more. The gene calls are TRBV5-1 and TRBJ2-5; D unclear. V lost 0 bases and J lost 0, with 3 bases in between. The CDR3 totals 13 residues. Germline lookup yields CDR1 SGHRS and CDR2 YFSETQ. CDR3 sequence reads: CASSLANQETQYF. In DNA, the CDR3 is TGCGCCAGCAGCTTGGCTAACCAAGAGACCCAGTACTTC.

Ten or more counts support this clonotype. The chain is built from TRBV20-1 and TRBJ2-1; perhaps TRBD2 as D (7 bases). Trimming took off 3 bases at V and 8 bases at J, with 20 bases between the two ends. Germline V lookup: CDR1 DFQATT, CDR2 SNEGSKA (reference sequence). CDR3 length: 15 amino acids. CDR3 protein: CSASGGLALMDEQFF. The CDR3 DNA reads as TGCAGTGCTAGCGGGGGGCTAGCCCTAATGGATGAGCAGTTCTTC.

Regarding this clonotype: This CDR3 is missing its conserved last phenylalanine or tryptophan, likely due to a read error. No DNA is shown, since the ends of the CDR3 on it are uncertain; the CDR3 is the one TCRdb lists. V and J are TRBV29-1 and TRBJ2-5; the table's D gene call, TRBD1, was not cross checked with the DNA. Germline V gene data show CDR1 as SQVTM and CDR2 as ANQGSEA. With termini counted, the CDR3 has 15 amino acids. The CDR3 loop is CSVRYRTGGHEQYFV.

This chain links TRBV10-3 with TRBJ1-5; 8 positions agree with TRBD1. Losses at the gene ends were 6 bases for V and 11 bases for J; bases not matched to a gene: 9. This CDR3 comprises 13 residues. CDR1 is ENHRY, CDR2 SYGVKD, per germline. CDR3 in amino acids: CAISIPGQGSQHF. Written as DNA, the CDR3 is TGTGCCATCAGCATTCCCGGACAGGGATCCCAGCATTTT.

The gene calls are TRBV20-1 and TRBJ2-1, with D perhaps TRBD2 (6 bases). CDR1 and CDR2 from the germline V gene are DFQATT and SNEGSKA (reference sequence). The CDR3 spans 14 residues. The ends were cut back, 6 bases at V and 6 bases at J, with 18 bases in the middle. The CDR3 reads CSAKDPGLLNEQFF. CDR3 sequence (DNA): TGCAGTGCCAAAGACCCGGGACTTCTCAATGAGCAGTTCTTC.

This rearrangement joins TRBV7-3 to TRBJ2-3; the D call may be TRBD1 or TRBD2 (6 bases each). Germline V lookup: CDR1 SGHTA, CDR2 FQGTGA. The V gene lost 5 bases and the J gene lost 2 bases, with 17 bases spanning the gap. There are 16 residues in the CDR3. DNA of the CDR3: TGTGCCAGCAGCCCCTCTCGGGGGCACCTCACAGATACGCAGTATTTT. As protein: CASSPSRGHLTDTQYF.

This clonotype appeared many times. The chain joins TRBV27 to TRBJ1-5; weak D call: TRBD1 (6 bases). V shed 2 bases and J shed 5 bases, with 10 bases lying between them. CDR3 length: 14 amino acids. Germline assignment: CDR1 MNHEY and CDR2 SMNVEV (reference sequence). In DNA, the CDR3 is TGTGCCAGCAGTTTACAGGGGTCTTATCAGCCCCAGCATTTT. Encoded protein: CASSLQGSYQPQHF.

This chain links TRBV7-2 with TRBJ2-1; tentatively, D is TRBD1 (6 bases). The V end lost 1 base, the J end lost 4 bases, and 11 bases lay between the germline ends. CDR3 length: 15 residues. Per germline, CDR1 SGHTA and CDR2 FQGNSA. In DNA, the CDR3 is TGTGCCAGCAGCTTAGGGTGGGGGCCTTACAATGAGCAGTTCTTC. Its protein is CASSLGWGPYNEQFF.

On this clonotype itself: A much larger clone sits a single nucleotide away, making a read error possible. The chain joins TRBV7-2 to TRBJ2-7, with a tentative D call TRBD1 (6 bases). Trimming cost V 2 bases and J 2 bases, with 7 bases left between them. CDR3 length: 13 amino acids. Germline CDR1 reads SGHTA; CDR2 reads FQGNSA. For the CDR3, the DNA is TGTACCAGCAGCTTAAGGACAGCCTACGAGCAGTACTTC. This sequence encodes CTSSLRTAYEQYF.

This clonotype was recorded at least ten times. The chain's CDR3 is CASSFGRTEAFF. For the CDR3, the DNA is TGTGCCAGCAGCTTTGGGCGGACTGAAGCTTTCTTT. V and J are TRBV7-2 and TRBJ1-1, with D unclear. The length of the CDR3 is 12 residues. Trimming left V 3 bases short and J 5 bases short, with 7 bases between. Germline V lookup: CDR1 SGHTA, CDR2 FQGNSA.

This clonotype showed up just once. The CDR3 sequence is CASSLEAISGNTIYF. For the CDR3, the DNA is TGCGCCAGCAGCTTGGAGGCGATCTCTGGAAACACCATATATTTT. The genes are TRBV5-1 and TRBJ1-3; no firm D call. This CDR3 contains 15 residues. The germline V gene encodes CDR1 SGHRS and CDR2 YFSETQ. The germline V and J ends were trimmed by 0 bases and 0 bases, with 7 bases remaining between them.